The clone carrying this TCR beta chain has more than one count but fewer than ten. The sample belongs to a study of response to subunit inactivated influenza vaccine. CDR1 and CDR2 (germline): LNHNV, YYDKDF (reference sequence). The CDR3 length is 17 residues. The V and J ends lost 4 bases and 0 bases, in that order; junction bases with no gene match: 6. Each CDR3 protein gets one entry after TCRdb re-called the RT-PCR reads with MiXCR. The top ten clones hold roughly 10% of a sample with fewer than 800,000 distinct CDR3 sequences, approximately 14% of them seen once. The sequencing here drew on PBMCs from blood, taken about 12 days after vaccination. The rearrangement links TRBV15 to TRBJ1-6, with TRBD1 matching over 7 bases. This clonotype originated in a man aged 50-59 years who received an inactivated influenza vaccine. The CDR3 region has the DNA TGTGCCACCAGCACATCGACAGGGAGCTCCTATAATTCACCCCTCCACTTT. Translated: CATSTSTGSSYNSPLHF.